This TCR beta chain was obtained from a study of identifying expanded T cells in peripheral blood. Method: immunoSEQ multiplex PCR; TCRdb's copy keeps in-frame clones and lacks some. The table has tens of thousands of clones, 87% seen once. Findings of the study overall: Approximately two-week clone count variance significantly increased as total template count grew. Differentially abundant clones: about 1.2 between replicates, 16.4 at roughly 13 days, approximately 18 at four.

As regards this clone: The antigen is undetermined.

Sequenced material: blood. The receptor comes from a person aged 18 to 75 in good health.

The CDR3 DNA is TGTGCCAGCAGGAGGGAAATGGGCTACACCTTC. Protein sequence: CASRREMGYTF. The V and J genes are TRBV6-1 and TRBJ1-2; D is ambiguous. Germline CDR1 is MNHNS and CDR2 is SASEGT. V was pared by 6 bases and J by 8 bases, with 10 bases between. The CDR3 sequence is 11 residues long.